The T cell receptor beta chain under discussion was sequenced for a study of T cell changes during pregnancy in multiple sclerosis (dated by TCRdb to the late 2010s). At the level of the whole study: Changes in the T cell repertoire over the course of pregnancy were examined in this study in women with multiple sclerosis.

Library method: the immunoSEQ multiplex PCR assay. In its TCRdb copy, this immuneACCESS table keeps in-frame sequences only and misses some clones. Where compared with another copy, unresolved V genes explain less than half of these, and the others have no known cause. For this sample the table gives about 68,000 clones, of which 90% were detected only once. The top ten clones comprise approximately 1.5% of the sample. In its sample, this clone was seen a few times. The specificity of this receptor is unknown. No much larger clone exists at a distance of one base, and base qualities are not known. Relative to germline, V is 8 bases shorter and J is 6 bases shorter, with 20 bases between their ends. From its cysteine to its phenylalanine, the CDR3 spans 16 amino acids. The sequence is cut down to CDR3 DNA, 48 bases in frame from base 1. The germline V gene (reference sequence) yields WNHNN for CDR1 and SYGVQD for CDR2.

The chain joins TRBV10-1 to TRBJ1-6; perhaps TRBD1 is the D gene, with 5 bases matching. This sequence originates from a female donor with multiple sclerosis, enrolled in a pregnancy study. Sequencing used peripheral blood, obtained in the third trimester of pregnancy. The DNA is TGCGCCAGCGACCACCCACGGACAAGTAGTAATTCACCCCTCCACTTT. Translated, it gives CASDHPRTSSNSPLHF.